The present TCR beta chain was sequenced within a study of T cells in pancreatic ductal adenocarcinoma. Study-level results: Mean clonality was about 0.12 in tumors and 0.07 to 0.075 in blood, not significantly different. This surgical cohort overrepresents the minority presenting with early-stage disease.

Worth noting for this clone: Its antigen is unidentified.

Surgery without prior neoadjuvant therapy was the treatment of the selected pancreatic ductal adenocarcinoma patients. Unmatched junction bases numbered 5, after V lost 0 bases and J lost 4 bases. Germline CDR1 reads LGHNA; CDR2 reads YNFKEQ. The CDR3 is 16 amino acids. Clones were sequenced by immunoSEQ multiplex PCR, and TCRdb holds only the in-frame ones, with some missing. The sample includes around 100,000 clones, nearly 95% seen only once; the top ten take about 3%. The sequenced sample consisted of PBMCs. This clonotype was sampled from a human donor with pancreatic ductal adenocarcinoma. The rearrangement links TRBV4-2 to TRBJ2-1, with 8 bases fitting TRBD2. The CDR3, as DNA: TGTGCCAGCAGCCAAGATTCCCTAGCGGGTTACAATGAGCAGTTCTTC. It encodes CASSQDSLAGYNEQFF.